The 12 T cell receptor beta chains below come from one sample, sequenced in a study of OX40 agonist ivuxolimab in advanced cancers. Produced via immunoSEQ multiplex PCR; TCRdb's table is partial and in-frame only. Seen here are some 62,000 clones, around 74% observed once, and the top ten hold about 11%. The sample consisted of CD4+ or CD8+ T cells sorted from blood, taken in a trial of the OX40 agonist ivuxolimab. The receptors come from an adult with an advanced solid tumor such as melanoma, head and neck, liver or kidney cancer.

This chain links TRBV5-3 with TRBJ1-1; maybe TRBD1 (5 bases). TRBV5-3 is an ORF for which the function is uncertain. The V gene lost 8 bases and the J gene lost 7 bases, with 18 bases spanning the gap. The CDR3 is 13 residues long. DNA of the CDR3: TGTGCCAGCAGCATCCAGGGTGGTGGTGAAGCTTTCTTT. Translated: CASSIQGGGEAFF.

The chain has TRBV7-6 and TRBJ2-3; 9 positions agree with TRBD1. The CDR3 has 14 amino acids. CDR1 SGHVS and CDR2 FNYEAQ come from the germline V gene. The V gene end was trimmed by 5 bases and the J gene end by 6 bases; junction bases not matched to a gene: 6. The CDR3: CASSKDRGADTQYF. CDR3 DNA: TGTGCCAGCAGCAAAGACAGGGGGGCGGATACGCAGTATTTT.

The chain joins TRBV7-9 to TRBJ2-7; 10 nucleotides align to TRBD2. V shed 5 bases and J 2 bases; nucleotides not matched to a gene: 9. The CDR3 is 16 residues long. Germline V gene sequence: CDR1 SEHNR, CDR2 FQNEAQ (reference sequence). The CDR3 bases are TGTGCCAGCAGCCTCTGGACTAGCGGAAGAACCTACGAGCAGTACTTC. Translated, it gives CASSLWTSGRTYEQYF.

This clone was recorded a few times. The chain recombines TRBV7-6 with TRBJ2-1; 9 bases are shared with TRBD2. V shed 4 bases and J 5 bases; nucleotides not matched to a gene: 12. CDR1 and CDR2 (germline): SGHVS, FNYEAQ. The CDR3 contains 17 residues. CDR3 nucleotides: TGTGCCAGCAGCTCAGGAGGGTTGGGGACTAGCAACAATGAGCAGTTCTTC. Translation: CASSSGGLGTSNNEQFF.

The V call is TRBV5-5, the J call TRBJ2-7, with D maybe TRBD1 (5 bases). CDR1 is SGHKS and CDR2 is YYEKEE in the germline V gene (reference sequence). This CDR3 is built from 15 residues. Trimming stripped 4 bases from V and 0 bases from J, with 14 bases between. For the CDR3, the DNA is TGTGCCAGCAGCCACCTCGTAGACAGCTCCTACGAGCAGTACTTC. Translation gives CASSHLVDSSYEQYF.

This clone has a handful of counts. This chain connects TRBV28 to TRBJ1-4; 7 nucleotides line up with TRBD1. Germline V lookup: CDR1 MDHEN, CDR2 SYDVKM. The J segment lost 10 bases and the V segment lost 2 bases, leaving 13 bases of the junction unmatched. This CDR3 has 16 amino acids. In DNA form, the CDR3 reads TGTGCCAGCAGTTTAATTTCCGACAGGGTGAGGGGAAAACTGTTTTTT. As protein: CASSLISDRVRGKLFF.

Only one count was recorded for this clone. CDR3 sequence (DNA): TGTGCCAGCTCCCCGGGACAGGTCGGTACAGATACGCAGTATTTT. Translation: CASSPGQVGTDTQYF. This chain uses TRBV18 with TRBJ2-3; 8 bases align to TRBD1. CDR1 is KGHSH and CDR2 is LQKENI in the germline V gene. The V and J ends lost 6 bases and 3 bases, in that order; junction bases with no gene match: 8. The CDR3 spans 15 residues.

The genes are TRBV5-1 and TRBJ1-6; 7 nucleotides line up with TRBD1. The CDR3 runs 15 residues. Germline V gene lookup returns CDR1 SGHRS and CDR2 YFSETQ. The J segment lost 5 bases and the V segment lost 6 bases, leaving 8 bases of the junction unmatched. CDR3: CASKTGFIDNSPLHF. The CDR3 DNA sequence: TGCGCCAGCAAGACAGGGTTCATCGATAATTCACCCCTCCACTTT.

The chain uses TRBV29-1 and TRBJ2-7; possibly TRBD2 for D (6 bases). Germline lookup yields CDR1 SQVTM and CDR2 ANQGSEA. The CDR3 contains 14 residues. V lost 1 base to trimming and J lost 2 bases, with 12 bases between them. CDR3 sequence (DNA): TGCAGCGTTGAAGGGCGGGGTGAAACCTACGAGCAGTACTTC. It encodes CSVEGRGETYEQYF.

The chain employs TRBV27 and TRBJ2-2; TRBD2 agrees at 7 bases. Germline trimming cut 6 bases from V and 6 bases from J; bases unmatched to any gene: 4. This CDR3 spans 13 amino acids. Germline V gene data show CDR1 as MNHEY and CDR2 as SMNVEV (reference sequence). CDR3 in amino acids: CASSLSGSGELFF. DNA of the CDR3: TGTGCCAGCAGCCTTAGCGGGTCCGGGGAGCTGTTTTTT.

The chain combines TRBV18 with TRBJ2-1, with no clear D. V was cut by 0 bases and J by 8 bases, with 11 bases left in between. CDR3 length equals 14 residues. Per the germline V gene, CDR1 is KGHSH and CDR2 is LQKENI. This CDR3 reads CASSPPKSWDEQFF. CDR3 coding DNA: TGTGCCAGCTCACCACCCAAGAGTTGGGATGAGCAGTTCTTC.

The V call is TRBV29-1, the J call TRBJ1-1; the D is unclear. Germline loops: CDR1 SQVTM, CDR2 ANQGSEA. This CDR3 region has 11 residues. Trimming stripped 6 bases from V and 2 bases from J, with 7 bases between. CDR3 sequence reads: CSVHKNTEAFF. CDR3 coding DNA: TGCAGCGTCCATAAAAACACTGAAGCTTTCTTT.